The present entry profiles one T cell receptor (beta chain) with its context. Trimming took 6 bases from V and 5 from J; bases not matched to a gene: 7. The CDR3 has 15 amino acids. The germline gives CDR1 MNHEY, CDR2 SVGEGT. This entry comes from a study of blood T cell repertoires in COVID-19. Study in general: Samples of COVID-19 (acute and convalescent) were obtained from the United States, Italy and Spain.

The data were produced by immunoSEQ multiplex PCR, yet TCRdb's version contains in-frame clones alone and is incomplete. In the table there are 360,000 or so clones, 75% to 90% of which are singletons. The gene calls are TRBV6-2 or TRBV6-3 and TRBJ1-6; 7 nucleotides match TRBD1. Input material: PBMCs or T cells enriched from blood (not recorded which). This clonotype originated in a woman aged 45-65 years who had recovered from COVID-19. The CDR3 DNA reads TGTGCCAGCAGCTGGGGACAGCAAAATAATTCACCCCTCCACTTT. It is translated as CASSWGQQNNSPLHF.